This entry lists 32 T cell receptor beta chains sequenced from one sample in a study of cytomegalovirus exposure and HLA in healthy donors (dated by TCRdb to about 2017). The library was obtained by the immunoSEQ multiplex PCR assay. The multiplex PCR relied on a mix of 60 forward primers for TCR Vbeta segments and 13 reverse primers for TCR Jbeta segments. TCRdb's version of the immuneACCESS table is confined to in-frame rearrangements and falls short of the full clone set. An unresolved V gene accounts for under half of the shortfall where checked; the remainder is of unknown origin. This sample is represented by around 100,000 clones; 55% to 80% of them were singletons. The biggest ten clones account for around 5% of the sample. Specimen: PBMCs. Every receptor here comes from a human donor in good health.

The CDR3 region has the DNA TGTGCCAGCAGTCGGGACAGGGCCGGCTATGGCTACACCTTC. Translation: CASSRDRAGYGYTF. The V and J genes are TRBV6-1 and TRBJ1-2; 9 positions agree with TRBD1. J gave up 4 bases and V 5 bases, and 5 bases lay outside the gene matches. CDR3 length: 14 amino acids. Germline V lookup: CDR1 MNHNS, CDR2 SASEGT.

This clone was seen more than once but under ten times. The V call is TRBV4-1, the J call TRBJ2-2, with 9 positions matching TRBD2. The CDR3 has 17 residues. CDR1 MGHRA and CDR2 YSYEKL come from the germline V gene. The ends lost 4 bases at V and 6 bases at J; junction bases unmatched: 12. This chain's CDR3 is CASSPVTLAGAPGELFF. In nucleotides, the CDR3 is TGCGCCAGCAGCCCGGTTACCTTAGCGGGAGCCCCCGGGGAGCTGTTTTTT.

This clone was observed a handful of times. The CDR3 DNA sequence: TGTGCCAGTAGGTTCCTCGGCGGGAGGCCCCAGGGATACAATGAGCAGTTCTTC. Translating gives CASRFLGGRPQGYNEQFF. The chain recombines TRBV19 with TRBJ2-1; 8 positions agree with TRBD2. Germline CDR1 is LNHDA and CDR2 is SQIVND (reference sequence). This CDR3 has 18 amino acids. The J segment lost 4 bases and the V segment lost 6 bases, leaving 17 bases of the junction unmatched.

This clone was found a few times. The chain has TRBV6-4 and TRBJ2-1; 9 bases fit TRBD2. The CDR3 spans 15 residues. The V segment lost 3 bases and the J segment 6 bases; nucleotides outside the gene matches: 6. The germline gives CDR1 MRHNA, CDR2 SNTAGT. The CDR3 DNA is TGTGCCAGCAGTGAGCTATCTAGCGGGGTCAATGAGCAGTTCTTC. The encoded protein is CASSELSSGVNEQFF.

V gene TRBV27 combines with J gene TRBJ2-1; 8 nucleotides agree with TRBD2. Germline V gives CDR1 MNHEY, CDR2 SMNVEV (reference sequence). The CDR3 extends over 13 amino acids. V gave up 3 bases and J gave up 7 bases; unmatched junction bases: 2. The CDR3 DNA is TGTGCCAGCAGTTTTCGGGGGGGGAATGAGCAGTTCTTC. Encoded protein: CASSFRGGNEQFF.

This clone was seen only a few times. CDR3 coding DNA: TGCAGCGTTGCCAAGACTAGCGGGAGAAATACGCAGTATTTT. Its translation: CSVAKTSGRNTQYF. The genes are TRBV29-1 and TRBJ2-3; 12 nucleotides agree with TRBD2. Germline CDR1 is SQVTM and CDR2 is ANQGSEA. CDR3 length: 14 residues. V lost 4 bases to trimming and J lost 7 bases; unmatched junction nucleotides: 6.

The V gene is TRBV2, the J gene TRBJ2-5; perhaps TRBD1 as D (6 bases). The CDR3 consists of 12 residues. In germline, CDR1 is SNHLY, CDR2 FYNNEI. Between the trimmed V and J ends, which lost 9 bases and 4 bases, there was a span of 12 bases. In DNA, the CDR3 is TGTGCCAGTTCACAGGGTCCAGAGACCCAGTACTTC. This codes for CASSQGPETQYF.

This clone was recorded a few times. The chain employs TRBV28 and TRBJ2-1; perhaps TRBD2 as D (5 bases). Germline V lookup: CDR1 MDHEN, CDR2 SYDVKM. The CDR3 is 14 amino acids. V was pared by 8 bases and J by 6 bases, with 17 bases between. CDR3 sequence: CASVGFLAGNEQFF. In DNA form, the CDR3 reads TGTGCCAGCGTTGGCTTCCTAGCTGGCAATGAGCAGTTCTTC.

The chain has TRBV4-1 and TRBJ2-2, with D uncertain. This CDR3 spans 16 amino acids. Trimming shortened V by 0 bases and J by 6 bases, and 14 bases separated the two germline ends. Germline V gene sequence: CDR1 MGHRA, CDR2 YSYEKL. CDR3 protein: CASSQDRVRAPGELFF. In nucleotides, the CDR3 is TGCGCCAGCAGCCAAGATCGGGTCAGAGCTCCCGGGGAGCTGTTTTTT.

The CDR3 reads CASSQLMMGANEQYF. The CDR3, as DNA: TGTGCCAGCAGCCAATTGATGATGGGGGCAAACGAGCAGTACTTC. The chain has TRBV5-4 and TRBJ2-7; D might be TRBD1 (6 bases). Trimming took 4 bases from V and 5 from J, leaving 19 bases between them. Germline V gene data show CDR1 as SGHNT and CDR2 as YYREEE (reference sequence). CDR3 length: 15 residues. Drawing the rest from reference TRBV5-4 and TRBJ2-7, the complete variable domain is ETGVTQSPTHLIKTRGQQVTLRCSSQSGHNTVSWYQQALGQGPQFIFQYYREEENGRGNFPPRFSGLQFPNYSSELNVNALELDDSALYLCASSQLMMGANEQYFGPGTRLTVT.

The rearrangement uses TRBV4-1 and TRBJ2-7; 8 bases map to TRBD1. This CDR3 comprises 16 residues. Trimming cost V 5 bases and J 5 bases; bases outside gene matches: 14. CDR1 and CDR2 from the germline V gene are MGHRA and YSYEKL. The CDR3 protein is CASSSYRRQGIDEQYF. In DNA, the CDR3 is TGCGCCAGCAGCTCCTACCGCCGACAGGGGATCGACGAGCAGTACTTC.

This CDR3 reads CASSYSTGGELFF. The CDR3 DNA reads TGTGCCAGCAGTTACTCGACAGGCGGGGAGCTGTTTTTT. The chain has TRBV6-5 and TRBJ2-2; D may be TRBD1 (6 bases). CDR1 is MNHEY, CDR2 SVGAGI, per germline. V gave up 0 bases and J gave up 7 bases, with 6 bases separating them. CDR3 size: 13 residues.

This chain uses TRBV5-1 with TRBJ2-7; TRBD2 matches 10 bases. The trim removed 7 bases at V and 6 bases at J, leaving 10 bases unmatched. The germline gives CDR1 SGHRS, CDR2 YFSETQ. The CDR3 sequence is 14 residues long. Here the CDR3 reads CASRLLAGGAEQYF. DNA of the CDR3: TGCGCCAGCCGTCTCTTAGCGGGAGGCGCCGAGCAGTACTTC.

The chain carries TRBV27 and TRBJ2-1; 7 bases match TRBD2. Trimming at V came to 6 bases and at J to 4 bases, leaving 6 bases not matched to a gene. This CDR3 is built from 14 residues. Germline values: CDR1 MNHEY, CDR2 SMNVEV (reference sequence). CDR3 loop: CASRALGGYNEQFF. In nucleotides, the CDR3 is TGTGCCAGCAGAGCTTTGGGGGGGTACAATGAGCAGTTCTTC.

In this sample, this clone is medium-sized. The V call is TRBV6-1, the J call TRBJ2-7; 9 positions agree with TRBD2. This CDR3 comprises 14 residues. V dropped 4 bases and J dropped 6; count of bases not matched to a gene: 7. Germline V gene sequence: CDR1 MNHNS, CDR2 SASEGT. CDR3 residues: CASSGPSSGTEQYF. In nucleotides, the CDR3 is TGTGCCAGCAGTGGCCCCTCTAGCGGGACCGAGCAGTACTTC.

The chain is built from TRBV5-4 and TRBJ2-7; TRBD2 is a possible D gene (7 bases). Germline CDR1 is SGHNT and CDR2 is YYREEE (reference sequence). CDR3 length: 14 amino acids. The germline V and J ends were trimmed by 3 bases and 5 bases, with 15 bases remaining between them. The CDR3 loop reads CASSSVGGPDEQYF. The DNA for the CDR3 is TGTGCCAGCAGCTCCGTGGGGGGGCCCGACGAGCAGTACTTC.

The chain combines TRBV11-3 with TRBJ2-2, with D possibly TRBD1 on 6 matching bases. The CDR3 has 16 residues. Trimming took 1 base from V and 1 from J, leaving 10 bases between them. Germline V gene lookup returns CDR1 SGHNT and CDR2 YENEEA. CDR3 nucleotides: TGTGCCAGCAGCTTAGTGCAGGGGAGGAACACCGGGGAGCTGTTTTTT. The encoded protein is CASSLVQGRNTGELFF.

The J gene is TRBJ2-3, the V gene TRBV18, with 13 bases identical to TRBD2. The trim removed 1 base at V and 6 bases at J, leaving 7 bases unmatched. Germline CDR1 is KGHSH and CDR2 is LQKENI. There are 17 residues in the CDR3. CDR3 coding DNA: TGTGCCAGCTCACCACAGGGACTAGCGGGAATCTCTGATACGCAGTATTTT. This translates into CASSPQGLAGISDTQYF.

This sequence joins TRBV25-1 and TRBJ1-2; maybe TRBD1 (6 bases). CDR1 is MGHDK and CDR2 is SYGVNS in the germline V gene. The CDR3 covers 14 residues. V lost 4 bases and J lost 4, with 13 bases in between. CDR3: CASSATGTSYGYTF. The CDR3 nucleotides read TGTGCCAGCAGTGCGACCGGGACAAGCTATGGCTACACCTTC.

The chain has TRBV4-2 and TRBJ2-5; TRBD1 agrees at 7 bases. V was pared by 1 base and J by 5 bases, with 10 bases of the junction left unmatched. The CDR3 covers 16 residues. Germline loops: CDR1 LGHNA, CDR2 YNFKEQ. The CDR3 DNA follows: TGTGCCAGCAGCCAAGGTGACAGGGAATCTGACGAGACCCAGTACTTC. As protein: CASSQGDRESDETQYF.

CDR3 coding DNA: TGCAGCGTTGCACAGGGGAACTCCTACAATGAGCAGTTCTTC. Protein sequence: CSVAQGNSYNEQFF. V usage is TRBV29-1 and J usage is TRBJ2-1; 7 bases align to TRBD1. Germline trimming cut 4 bases from V and 0 bases from J; bases unmatched to any gene: 3. The CDR3 loop spans 14 amino acids. CDR1 SQVTM and CDR2 ANQGSEA come from the germline V gene.

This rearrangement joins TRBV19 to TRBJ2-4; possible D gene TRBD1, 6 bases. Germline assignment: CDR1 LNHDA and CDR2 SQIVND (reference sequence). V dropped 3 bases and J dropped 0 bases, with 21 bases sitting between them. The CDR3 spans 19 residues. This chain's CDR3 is CASSIRTEGRHIAKNIQYF. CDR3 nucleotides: TGTGCCAGTAGTATTAGGACAGAGGGCCGTCATATAGCCAAAAACATTCAGTACTTC.

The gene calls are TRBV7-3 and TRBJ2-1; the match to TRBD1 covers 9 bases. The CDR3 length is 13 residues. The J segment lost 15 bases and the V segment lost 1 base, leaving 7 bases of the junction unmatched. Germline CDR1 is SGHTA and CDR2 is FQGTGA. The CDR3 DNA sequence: TGTGCCAGCAGCTTAAAGGGGGACAGGGTAAGGTTCTTC. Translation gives CASSLKGDRVRFF.

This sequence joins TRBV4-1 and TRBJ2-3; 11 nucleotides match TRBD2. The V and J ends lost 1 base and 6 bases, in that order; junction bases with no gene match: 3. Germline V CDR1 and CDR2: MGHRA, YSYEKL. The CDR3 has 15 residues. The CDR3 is CASSQGLAGTDTQYF. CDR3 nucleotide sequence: TGCGCCAGCAGCCAAGGACTAGCGGGAACGGATACGCAGTATTTT.

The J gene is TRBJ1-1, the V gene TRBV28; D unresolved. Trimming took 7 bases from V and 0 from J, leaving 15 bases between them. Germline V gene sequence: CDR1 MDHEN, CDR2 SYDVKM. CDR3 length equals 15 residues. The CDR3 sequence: CASKPLGEVNTEAFF. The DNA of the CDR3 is TGTGCCAGCAAGCCTCTTGGAGAAGTGAACACTGAAGCTTTCTTT.

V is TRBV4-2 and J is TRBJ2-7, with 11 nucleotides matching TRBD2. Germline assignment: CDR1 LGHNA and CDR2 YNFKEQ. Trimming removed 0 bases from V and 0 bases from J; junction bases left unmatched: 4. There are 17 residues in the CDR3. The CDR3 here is CASSQDELAGVSYEQYF. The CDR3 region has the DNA TGTGCCAGCAGCCAAGATGAACTAGCGGGAGTCTCCTACGAGCAGTACTTC.

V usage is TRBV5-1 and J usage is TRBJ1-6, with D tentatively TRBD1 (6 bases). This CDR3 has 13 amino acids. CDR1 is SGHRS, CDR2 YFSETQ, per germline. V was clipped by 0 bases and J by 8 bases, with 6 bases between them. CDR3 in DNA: TGCGCCAGCAGCTTGGCAGGGGATTCACCCCTCCACTTT. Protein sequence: CASSLAGDSPLHF. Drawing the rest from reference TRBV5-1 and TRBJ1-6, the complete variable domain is KAGVTQTPRYLIKTRGQQVTLSCSPISGHRSVSWYQQTPGQGLQFLFEYFSETQRNKGNFPGRFSGRQFSNSRSEMNVSTLELGDSALYLCASSLAGDSPLHFGNGTRLTVT.

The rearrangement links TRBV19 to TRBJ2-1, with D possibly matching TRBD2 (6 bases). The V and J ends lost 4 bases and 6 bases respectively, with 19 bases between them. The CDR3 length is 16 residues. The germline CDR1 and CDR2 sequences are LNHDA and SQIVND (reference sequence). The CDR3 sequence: CASSRGWREKSNEQFF. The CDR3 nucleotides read TGTGCCAGTAGTAGGGGGTGGAGGGAGAAATCCAATGAGCAGTTCTTC.

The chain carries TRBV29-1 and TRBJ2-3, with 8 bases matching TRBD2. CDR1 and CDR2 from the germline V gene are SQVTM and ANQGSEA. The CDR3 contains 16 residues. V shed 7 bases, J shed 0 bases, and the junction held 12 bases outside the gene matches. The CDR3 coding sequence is TGCAGCGCCAAGCCCCTTAGCGGGACTAGCACAGATACGCAGTATTTT. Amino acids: CSAKPLSGTSTDTQYF.

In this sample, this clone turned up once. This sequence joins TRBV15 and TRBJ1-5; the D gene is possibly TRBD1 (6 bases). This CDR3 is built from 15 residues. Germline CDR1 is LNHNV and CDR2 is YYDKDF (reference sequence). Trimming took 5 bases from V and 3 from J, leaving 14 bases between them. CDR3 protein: CATSSHQGLNQPQHF. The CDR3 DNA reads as TGTGCCACCAGCTCACACCAGGGGCTCAATCAGCCCCAGCATTTT.

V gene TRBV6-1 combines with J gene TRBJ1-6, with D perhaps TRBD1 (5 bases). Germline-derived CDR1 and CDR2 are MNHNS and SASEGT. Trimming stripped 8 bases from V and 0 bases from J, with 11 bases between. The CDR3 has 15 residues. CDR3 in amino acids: CASREGSSYNSPLHF. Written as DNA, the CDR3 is TGTGCCAGCCGGGAGGGGAGCTCCTATAATTCACCCCTCCACTTT.

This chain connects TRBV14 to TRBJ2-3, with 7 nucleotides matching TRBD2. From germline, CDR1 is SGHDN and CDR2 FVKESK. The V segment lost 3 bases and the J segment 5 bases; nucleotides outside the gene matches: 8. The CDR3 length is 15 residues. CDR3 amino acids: CASSHTSALLDTQYF. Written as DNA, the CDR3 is TGTGCCAGCAGCCACACTAGCGCTCTGTTAGATACGCAGTATTTT.